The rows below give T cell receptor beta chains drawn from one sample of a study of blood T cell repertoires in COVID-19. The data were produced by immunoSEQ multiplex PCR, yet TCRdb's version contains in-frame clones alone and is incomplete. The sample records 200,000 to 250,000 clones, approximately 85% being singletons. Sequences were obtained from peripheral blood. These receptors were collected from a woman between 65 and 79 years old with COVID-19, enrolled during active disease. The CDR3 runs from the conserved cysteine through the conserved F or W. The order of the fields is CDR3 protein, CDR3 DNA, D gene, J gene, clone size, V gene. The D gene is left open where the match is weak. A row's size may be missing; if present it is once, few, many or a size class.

CASSPTSGSGLYEQYF	TGTGCCAGCAGCCCAACATCTGGTAGCGGCCTCTACGAGCAGTACTTC	NA	TRBJ2-7	NA	TRBV3-1/TRBV3-2
CASSLIAGQYF	TGTGCCAGCAGCTTAATAGCGGGGCAGTATTTT	TRBD2	TRBJ2-3	NA	TRBV7-9
CAWSEGTTRIVNTEAFF	TGTGCCTGGAGCGAAGGGACAACTCGGATCGTGAACACTGAAGCTTTCTTT	NA	TRBJ1-1	NA	TRBV30
CASSYSPQGYTEAFF	TGTGCCAGCAGTTATTCGCCACAGGGCTACACTGAAGCTTTCTTT	NA	TRBJ1-1	few	TRBV6-5
CASSHGGRNTEAFF	TGTGCCAGCAGCCATGGGGGCAGGAACACTGAAGCTTTCTTT	NA	TRBJ1-1	NA	TRBV3-1/TRBV3-2
CASGGGLPNTEAFF	TGTGCCAGCGGAGGGGGCCTTCCGAACACTGAAGCTTTCTTT	TRBD1	TRBJ1-1	NA	TRBV2
CASAPIQTALRNTIYF	TGTGCCAGTGCACCCATACAAACCGCTCTGAGAAACACCATATATTTT	NA	TRBJ1-3	NA	TRBV19
CATSDPGQGKAFF	TGTGCCACCAGTGATCCCGGGCAGGGGAAAGCTTTCTTT	NA	TRBJ1-1	once	TRBV24-1
CASILTGGSYNSPLHF	TGTGCCAGCATCCTTACAGGTGGCTCCTATAATTCACCCCTCCACTTT	NA	TRBJ1-6	NA	TRBV7-2
CASTAGGASQPQHF	TGTGCCAGCACAGCGGGAGGGGCCTCTCAGCCCCAGCATTTT	NA	TRBJ1-5	NA	TRBV2
CASTDGQGGSYEQYF	TGTGCCAGTACCGACGGACAGGGAGGGTCCTACGAGCAGTACTTC	NA	TRBJ2-7	NA	TRBV19
CASSLSQVPGGEQYF	TGCGCCAGCAGCTTGTCTCAGGTGCCCGGGGGCGAGCAGTACTTC	NA	TRBJ2-7	NA	TRBV5-1
CASSLRQGRTTSGRAGLYEQYF	TGTGCCAGCAGTTTAAGGCAGGGGCGGACTACTAGCGGGAGGGCCGGACTCTACGAGCAGTACTTC	TRBD2	TRBJ2-7	NA	TRBV28
CASSGTGGRETQYF	TGTGCCAGCAGCGGGACAGGGGGCAGAGAGACCCAGTACTTC	TRBD1	TRBJ2-5	NA	TRBV3-1/TRBV3-2
CASSPSSGTYNEQFF	TGTGCCAGCAGCCCATCTAGCGGGACCTACAATGAGCAGTTCTTC	TRBD2	TRBJ2-1	NA	TRBV4-2
CASSTLAGVSSYEQYF	TGTGCCAGTAGCACCCTAGCGGGAGTGAGCTCCTACGAGCAGTACTTC	TRBD2	TRBJ2-7	NA	TRBV19
CASSGGLADETQYF	TGTGCCAGCAGCGGGGGACTAGCGGACGAGACCCAGTACTTC	TRBD2	TRBJ2-5	once	TRBV9
CASSLVESGLAENF	TGTGCCAGCAGCTTAGTAGAAAGTGGGCTAGCGGAAAACTTC	TRBD2	TRBJ2-5	NA	TRBV7-2
CASSLEKQAFF	TGTGCCAGCAGCTTGGAAAAGCAAGCTTTCTTT	NA	TRBJ1-1	NA	TRBV5-5
CASRGIAGVLVTQYF	TGTGCCAGCAGGGGAATAGCGGGAGTATTGGTCACCCAGTACTTC	TRBD2	TRBJ2-5	NA	TRBV2
CASSQSRGTGNTIYF	TGTGCCAGCAGCCAATCCCGGGGGACTGGAAACACCATATATTTT	NA	TRBJ1-3	once	TRBV16
CSGGDSQNYGYTF	TGCAGCGGGGGGGACAGTCAAAACTATGGCTACACCTTC	TRBD1	TRBJ1-2	NA	TRBV29-1
CASRTGGRGYTF	TGTGCCAGCAGAACAGGGGGCCGTGGCTACACCTTC	TRBD1	TRBJ1-2	NA	TRBV28
CASSYTHLAKNIQYF	TGTGCCAGCAGTTACACCCACCTCGCCAAAAACATTCAGTACTTC	NA	TRBJ2-4	NA	TRBV28
CASSYGTSGLKDYNEQFF	TGTGCCAGCAGCTACGGGACTAGCGGACTAAAGGACTACAATGAGCAGTTCTTC	TRBD2	TRBJ2-1	NA	TRBV7-6
CASSLVGTGVLNTEAFF	TGTGCCAGCAGCTTAGTAGGGACAGGGGTCTTGAACACTGAAGCTTTCTTT	TRBD1	TRBJ1-1	few	TRBV11-3
CASSLTLDSTDTQYF	TGTGCCAGCAGCCTAACCTTGGACTCCACAGATACGCAGTATTTT	NA	TRBJ2-3	NA	TRBV7-3
CASSLSGFGDYGYTF	TGTGCCAGCAGCTTATCAGGGTTTGGGGACTATGGCTACACCTTC	NA	TRBJ1-2	NA	TRBV9
CASSVGVNGETQYF	TGTGCCAGCAGCGTAGGCGTTAATGGAGAGACCCAGTACTTC	NA	TRBJ2-5	NA	TRBV9
CATGRGRADTQYF	TGTGCCACAGGGCGGGGTAGGGCAGATACGCAGTATTTT	NA	TRBJ2-3	few	TRBV24-1
CASSYYGQGREKLFF	TGTGCCAGCAGTTACTACGGACAAGGGCGTGAAAAACTGTTTTTT	NA	TRBJ1-4	NA	TRBV6-5
CASSLSRQGIGGYTF	TGTGCCAGCAGTTTATCGCGACAGGGGATAGGAGGCTACACCTTC	TRBD1	TRBJ1-2	NA	TRBV27
CASRTETRAFF	TGTGCCAGCAGGACAGAAACCCGGGCTTTCTTT	NA	TRBJ1-1	NA	TRBV6-5
CATSGGRGENTGELFF	TGTGCCACCAGTGGGGGCCGGGGGGAGAACACCGGGGAGCTGTTTTTT	TRBD2	TRBJ2-2	few	TRBV24-1
CASRTGGGNEQFF	TGTGCCAGCAGGACAGGGGGTGGCAATGAGCAGTTCTTC	TRBD1	TRBJ2-1	NA	TRBV6-6
CASSPVDSTLTEAFF	TGTGCCAGCAGCCCAGTCGACAGTACTCTAACTGAAGCTTTCTTT	NA	TRBJ1-1	NA	TRBV14